This paragraph reports one T cell receptor (beta chain). The CDR3 has 17 residues. The V gene's germline CDR1 is SEHNR and CDR2 FQNEAQ (reference sequence). With V trimmed by 6 bases and J by 0 bases, 9 bases remained unmatched. The method was immunoSEQ multiplex PCR; TCRdb's version includes in-frame clones alone and lacks a portion of them. The sample yields roughly 250,000 clones, roughly 88% seen once. The data derive from a study of blood T cell repertoires in COVID-19. This TCR was recovered from a woman aged 40 to 55 who had recovered from COVID-19. V gene TRBV7-9 combines with J gene TRBJ1-4, with TRBD1 matching over 8 bases. Material for sequencing was peripheral blood. CDR3 loop: CASSRIDRGATNEKLFF. DNA of the CDR3: TGTGCCAGCAGTCGAATTGACAGGGGTGCAACTAATGAAAAACTGTTTTTT.